This T cell receptor beta chain comes out of a study of STAT5B mutations in CD4+ large granular lymphocyte leukemia. Overall study context: Among healthy donors, a particular HLA allele went with more CDR3 'QG' motifs.

Sequencing was at survey level. As handled by the study authors: Productive clonotypes were detectable down to 2.59 x 10-5 frequency. Method: immunoSEQ multiplex PCR; TCRdb's copy keeps in-frame clones and lacks some. V, J and clone size were drawn from that table, and D and trimming were deduced from the DNA. Here the sample spans about 31,000 clones, about 76% being singletons. The sequencing sample was made of CD4+ T cells from blood buffy coats. This TCR derives from a human donor in good health.

CDR3: CASSEVRTGSGEKLFF. The CDR3 DNA reads TGTGCCAGCAGTGAAGTGCGGACAGGGTCGGGGGAAAAACTGTTTTTT. The J gene is TRBJ1-4, the V gene TRBV2; 8 positions agree with TRBD1. The CDR3 is made up of 16 amino acids. V lost 1 base, J lost 8 bases, and 9 bases stayed unmatched. The V gene's germline CDR1 is SNHLY and CDR2 FYNNEI.